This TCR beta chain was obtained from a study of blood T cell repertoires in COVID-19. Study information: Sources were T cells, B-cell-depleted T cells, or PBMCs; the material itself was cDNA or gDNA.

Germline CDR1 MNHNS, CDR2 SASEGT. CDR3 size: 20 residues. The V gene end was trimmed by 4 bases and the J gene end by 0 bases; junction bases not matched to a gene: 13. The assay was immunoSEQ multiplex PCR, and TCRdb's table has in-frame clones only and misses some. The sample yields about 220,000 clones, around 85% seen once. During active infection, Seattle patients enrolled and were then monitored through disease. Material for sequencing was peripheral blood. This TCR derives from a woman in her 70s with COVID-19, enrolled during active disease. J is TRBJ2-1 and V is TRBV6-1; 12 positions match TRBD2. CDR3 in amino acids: CASSGPTSGGTPSSYNEQFF. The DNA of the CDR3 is TGTGCCAGCAGTGGCCCCACTAGCGGGGGGACCCCTTCCTCCTACAATGAGCAGTTCTTC.